This T cell receptor (beta chain) stems from a study of graft-versus-host responses after intestinal transplantation. Across the whole study: Multivisceral, liver-intestinal, or isolated intestinal grafts went to recipients. All of the recipients had induction that used anti-thymocyte globulin, then tacrolimus and steroids for approximately 3 years. Study results and limitations: Declines in HvG clones occurring early post-transplant were associated with peak circulating GvH clone levels. Analysis identified GvH clones in recipient marrow, with some appearing first in ileum or blood.

The germline gives CDR1 LGHNA, CDR2 YNFKEQ. Trimming cost V 0 bases and J 1 base, with 9 bases left between them. The CDR3 has 15 residues. Here immunoSEQ multiplex PCR was the method, and the copy in TCRdb shows in-frame clones only, minus some. The table has over 120,000 clones, approximately 91% seen once; the top ten hold about 0.2%. With respect to this clone: Antigen unknown.

The chain recombines TRBV4-2 with TRBJ2-5; D gene uncertain. Here the sequenced sample was unstimulated CD4+ T cells sorted from spleen or lymph node cells, taken before intestinal transplant. The clonotype was recovered from a human donor who received an intestinal transplant. This chain's CDR3 is CASSQDQGSQETQYF. The CDR3 coding sequence is TGTGCCAGCAGCCAAGATCAAGGCAGCCAAGAGACCCAGTACTTC.